This TCR beta chain came from a study of breast tumors, draining lymph nodes, adjacent tissues. This CDR3 region has 14 residues. CDR1 is LGHDT, CDR2 YNNKEL, per germline (reference sequence). As to this clonotype: Its antigen remains unidentified. One junction end disagrees with the germline gene, perhaps due to a read error.

The lymph nodes were axillary draining lymph nodes from breast cancer patients. TCRdb re-analysed the multiplex PCR reads in MiXCR, keeping a single row per CDR3 protein. In the table there are fewer than 150,000 distinct CDR3 sequences, 21% of which are singletons. Study-level points and caveats: The lymph node origin of tumor T cells was framed as consistent with a hypothesis, not demonstrated. Tumor and nontumor repertoires were significantly more similar in luminal-like than in basal-like breast cancer.

This sequence joins TRBV3-1 and TRBJ1-3, with a weak D call TRBD1 (5 bases). The specimen sequenced was axillary lymph node tissue. The clonotype was recovered from a female donor with breast cancer. Some clones in this sample may be carry-over from other donors' samples. For the CDR3, the DNA is TGTGTCAGCAGCTTCCTGGGGGCTGGAAACACCATATATTTT. This translates into CVSSFLGAGNTIYF.